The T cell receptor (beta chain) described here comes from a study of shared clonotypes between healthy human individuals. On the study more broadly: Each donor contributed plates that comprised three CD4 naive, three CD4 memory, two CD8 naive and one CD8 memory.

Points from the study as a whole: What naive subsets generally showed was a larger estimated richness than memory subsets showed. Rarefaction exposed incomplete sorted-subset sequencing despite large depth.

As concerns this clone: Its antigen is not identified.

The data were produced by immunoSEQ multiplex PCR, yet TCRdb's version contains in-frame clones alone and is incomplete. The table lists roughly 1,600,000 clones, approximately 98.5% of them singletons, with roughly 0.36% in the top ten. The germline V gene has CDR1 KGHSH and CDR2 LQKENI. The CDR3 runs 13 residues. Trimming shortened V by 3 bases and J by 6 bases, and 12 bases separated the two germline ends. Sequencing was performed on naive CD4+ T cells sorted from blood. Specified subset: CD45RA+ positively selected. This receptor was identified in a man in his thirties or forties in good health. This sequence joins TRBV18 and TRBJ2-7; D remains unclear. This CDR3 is CASSPDINSEQYF. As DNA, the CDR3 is TGTGCCAGCTCACCTGATATTAATTCCGAGCAGTACTTC.